A single sample gave rise to the 11 T cell receptor beta chains below, sequenced in a study of T cells in localized non-small cell lung cancer. The repertoire was sequenced with immunoSEQ multiplex PCR; TCRdb's copy has only in-frame clones and lacks some. The table has roughly 39,000 clones, 75% to 85% seen once. Sequencing used PBMCs, obtained before any cancer treatment. These TCRs come from a woman aged 40-75 years with stage II squamous cell lung carcinoma.

The chain couples TRBV6-5 to TRBJ2-5; D is undetermined. CDR3 length equals 12 residues. V lost 4 bases, J lost 0 bases, and 3 bases lay in between. Germline lookup yields CDR1 MNHEY and CDR2 SVGAGI. CDR3 protein: CASSSDQETQYF. The CDR3 DNA reads TGTGCCAGCAGTTCAGACCAAGAGACCCAGTACTTC.

This sequence joins TRBV7-8 and TRBJ2-2, with D perhaps matching TRBD2 (6 bases). From germline, CDR1 is SGHVS and CDR2 FQNEAQ. There are 13 residues in the CDR3. Trimming left V 4 bases short and J 5 bases short, with 8 bases between. In DNA form, the CDR3 reads TGTGCCAGCAGCTGGGGACTTACCGGGGAGCTGTTTTTT. Translated: CASSWGLTGELFF.

The CDR3 sequence is CASSFTGTEAFF. In nucleotides, the CDR3 is TGTGCCAGCAGCTTTACGGGCACTGAAGCTTTCTTT. The chain recombines TRBV7-2 with TRBJ1-1; D remains unclear. CDR3 length: 12 residues. V was pared by 3 bases and J by 4 bases, with 6 bases between. Germline V gives CDR1 SGHTA, CDR2 FQGNSA.

The table lists this clone with a few counts. The V and J genes are TRBV10-2 and TRBJ2-1; D may be TRBD1 (5 bases). V gave up 2 bases and J gave up 8 bases, with 13 bases separating them. Germline-derived CDR1 and CDR2 are WSHSY and SAAADI. This CDR3 comprises 14 residues. CDR3 nucleotide sequence: TGCGCCAGCAGTGAGGGTCGGTGGGGCTATGAGCAGTTCTTC. It translates to CASSEGRWGYEQFF.

This chain uses TRBV28 with TRBJ1-2; tentative D call: TRBD1 (6 bases). The CDR3 has 19 amino acids. The germline gives CDR1 MDHEN, CDR2 SYDVKM. V was pared by 1 base and J by 5 bases, with 26 bases between. CDR3 in amino acids: CASSLSSYRVGIPTYGYTF. The CDR3 DNA sequence: TGTGCCAGCAGTTTATCGTCCTACAGGGTCGGCATTCCCACATATGGCTACACCTTC.

The chain is built from TRBV5-1 and TRBJ1-1; a weak D match, TRBD1 (5 bases). CDR1 is SGHRS and CDR2 is YFSETQ in the germline V gene. This CDR3 comprises 14 residues. V was clipped by 0 bases and J by 4 bases, with 10 bases between them. CDR3 coding DNA: TGCGCCAGCAGCTTGGGTGTGGGGGTCACTGAAGCTTTCTTT. It yields the protein CASSLGVGVTEAFF.

V usage is TRBV2 and J usage is TRBJ2-5, with 7 nucleotides matching TRBD2. With V trimmed by 8 bases and J by 4 bases, 10 bases remained unmatched. Germline V gene data show CDR1 as SNHLY and CDR2 as FYNNEI. This CDR3 spans 14 amino acids. DNA for the CDR3: TGTGCCAGCGGGCTTCTAGCGGTGGTAGAGACCCAGTACTTC. Its protein product is CASGLLAVVETQYF.

Comment on this clone: The junction differs from germline at one of its ends, possibly a read error. This sequence joins TRBV11-3 and TRBJ2-3; 9 nucleotides match TRBD2. The CDR3 has 15 amino acids. Germline V lookup: CDR1 SGHNT, CDR2 YENEEA. The DNA for the CDR3 is TGTGCCAGCAGCTTAGGTAGCGGGAGCACAGATATGCAGTATTTT. Translated: CASSLGSGSTDMQYF. The whole variable domain, remainder taken from reference TRBV11-3 and TRBJ2-3, is EAGVVQSPRYKIIEKKQPVAFWCNPISGHNTLYWYLQNLGQGPELLIRYENEEAVDDSQLPKDRFSAERLKGVDSTLKIQPAELGDSAVYLCASSLGSGSTDMQYFGPGTRLTVL.

The chain joins TRBV7-2 to TRBJ2-1; 12 nucleotides match TRBD2. Germline V gene sequence: CDR1 SGHTA, CDR2 FQGNSA. This CDR3 spans 16 amino acids. With 3 bases clipped from V and 6 bases from J, the junction kept 6 bases outside the gene matches. The CDR3 region has the DNA TGTGCCAGCAGCTTTCGACTAGCGGGGGCCTCCAATGAGCAGTTCTTC. Its protein product is CASSFRLAGASNEQFF.

The CDR3 DNA reads as TGTGCCAGCACCATGGTCCCCAATGAGCAGTTCTTC. Its translation is CASTMVPNEQFF. V and J are TRBV11-2 and TRBJ2-1; D remains unclear. The CDR3 consists of 12 residues. CDR1 and CDR2 (germline): SGHAT, FQNNGV. The germline V and J ends were trimmed by 7 bases and 6 bases, with 10 bases remaining between them.

This sequence joins TRBV6-5 and TRBJ2-7; TRBD2 aligns across 9 bases. The germline V gene encodes CDR1 MNHEY and CDR2 SVGAGI. The junction had 5 bases not matched to a gene; V was cut back by 0 bases and J by 2 bases. The CDR3 is made up of 16 amino acids. CDR3 DNA sequence: TGTGCCAGCAGTTACTCATCGGCGGGAGGGCCCTACGAGCAGTACTTC. It specifies CASSYSSAGGPYEQYF.